One sample yielded the 21 T cell receptor beta chains listed below, sequenced in a study of T cell repertoires in cytomegalovirus infection. TCRdb fed the reads into MiXCR, producing one record per CDR3 protein. The sample holds just under 300,000 distinct CDR3 sequences, approximately 10% seen once. Specimen: PBMCs. These receptors all come from a human donor in good health (CMV status not recorded). Some clones in this sample may be carry-over from other donors' samples.

This clonotype was observed many times. J is TRBJ1-1 and V is TRBV12-3 or TRBV12-4; D unclear. Between the trimmed V and J ends, which lost 4 bases and 1 base, there was a span of 10 bases. The CDR3 has 14 amino acids. CDR3 in DNA: TGTGCCAGCAGTTCGGCGTACGAGAACACTGAAGCTTTCTTT. This encodes CASSSAYENTEAFF.

This clonotype was counted at least ten times. The rearrangement joins TRBV6-1 to TRBJ1-1; perhaps TRBD1 as D (5 bases). Trimming removed 5 bases at V and 1 base at J, with 14 bases between. The germline V gene has CDR1 MNHNS and CDR2 SASEGT. CDR3 length: 15 residues. In DNA, the CDR3 is TGTGCCAGCAGTACCCGGGACCGAAAGAACACTGAAGCTTTCTTT. Encoded protein: CASSTRDRKNTEAFF.

This clonotype appeared many times. The V gene is TRBV6-2 or TRBV6-3, the J gene TRBJ2-7; 7 bases line up with TRBD1. V gave up 8 bases and J gave up 3 bases; unmatched junction bases: 10. There are 14 residues in the CDR3. Germline V gene lookup returns CDR1 MNHEY and CDR2 SVGEGT. CDR3 amino acids: CASGHGRDSYEQYV. The CDR3 DNA reads as TGTGCCAGCGGCCACGGACGGGACAGCTACGAGCAGTACGTC.

This clonotype was recorded many times. The V gene is TRBV6-6, the J gene TRBJ2-4; possibly TRBD1 for D (6 bases). The V gene lost 0 bases and the J gene lost 8 bases, with 14 bases spanning the gap. In germline, CDR1 is MNHNY, CDR2 SVGAGI (reference sequence). CDR3 size: 15 residues. Written as DNA, the CDR3 is TGTGCCAGCAGTTACTCGAGGCTAGCAGGGGACATTCAGTACTTC. This gives the protein CASSYSRLAGDIQYF.

This clonotype came up many times. The J gene is TRBJ1-1, the V gene TRBV7-8, with a tentative D call TRBD1 (5 bases). Trimming shortened V by 5 bases and J by 4 bases, and 14 bases separated the two germline ends. The CDR3 is 14 residues long. CDR1 SGHVS and CDR2 FQNEAQ come from the germline V gene. The CDR3 nucleotides read TGTGCCAGCAGCGTTACCCTGAGGGGCACTGAAGCTTTCTTT. This sequence encodes CASSVTLRGTEAFF.

This clonotype has a count of ten or more. The chain recombines TRBV20-1 with TRBJ2-3; 11 nucleotides match TRBD2. The V and J ends lost 0 bases and 2 bases, in that order; junction bases with no gene match: 7. The CDR3 extends over 17 amino acids. CDR1 is DFQATT and CDR2 is SNEGSKA in the germline V gene (reference sequence). CDR3 in amino acids: CSARDPGLADATDTQYF. The CDR3, as DNA: TGCAGTGCTAGAGACCCGGGACTAGCGGACGCCACAGATACGCAGTATTTT.

This clonotype appeared a few times. The chain recombines TRBV13 with TRBJ1-2; 11 bases map to TRBD1. CDR1 and CDR2 from the germline V gene are PRHDT and FYEKMQ (reference sequence). The CDR3 extends over 15 amino acids. V gave up 2 bases and J gave up 6 bases; unmatched junction bases: 5. The CDR3 DNA reads TGTGCCAGCAGCTTAAAAGTGGGACAGGGGGATGGCTACACCTTC. This sequence encodes CASSLKVGQGDGYTF.

In this sample, this clonotype turned up many times. The gene calls are TRBV2 and TRBJ2-7, with a weak D call TRBD1 (6 bases). In germline, CDR1 is SNHLY, CDR2 FYNNEI. V gave up 6 bases and J gave up 7 bases, with 22 bases separating them. The CDR3 covers 15 residues. CDR3 sequence reads: CASRESGTPAGEQYF. The CDR3 DNA sequence: TGTGCCAGCAGGGAATCCGGGACACCCGCTGGGGAGCAGTACTTC.

The chain recombines TRBV29-1 with TRBJ1-3; D is undetermined. This CDR3 is built from 14 residues. CDR1 and CDR2 (germline): SQVTM, ANQGSEA. Trimming cost V 5 bases and J 5 bases, with 16 bases left between them. The CDR3 sequence is CSVRQSRDRNTIYF. The CDR3 DNA reads as TGCAGCGTTCGCCAGTCAAGAGATCGAAACACCATATATTTT.

This clonotype was recorded at least ten times. This sequence joins TRBV12-3 or TRBV12-4 and TRBJ1-2; D uncertain. There are 14 residues in the CDR3. The V and J ends lost 10 bases and 2 bases respectively, with 17 bases between them. This chain's CDR3 is CATQAGGMNYGYTF. CDR3 nucleotides: TGTGCCACCCAAGCGGGAGGGATGAACTATGGCTACACCTTC.

This clonotype came up many times. The CDR3 is CASSFPGLLETQYF. CDR3 DNA sequence: TGTGCCAGCAGTTTCCCCGGACTGTTGGAGACCCAGTACTTC. The chain couples TRBV6-1 to TRBJ2-5; D is possibly TRBD2 (5 bases). Trimming pared 5 bases from V and 5 bases from J, leaving 15 bases between. The CDR3 is 14 amino acids. The germline gives CDR1 MNHNS, CDR2 SASEGT.

This clonotype was counted many times. This chain links TRBV7-8 with TRBJ2-1, with D perhaps TRBD1 (6 bases). The germline gives CDR1 SGHVS, CDR2 FQNEAQ. This CDR3 region has 16 residues. V lost 0 bases to trimming and J lost 15 bases, with 24 bases between them. CDR3 sequence (DNA): TGTGCCAGCAGCTTAGCGCCGGGACGGACCACAGGGTCTGGGTTCTTC. Protein product: CASSLAPGRTTGSGFF.

This clonotype was seen at least ten times. This sequence joins TRBV29-1 and TRBJ2-5; 9 positions match TRBD2. This CDR3 has 15 amino acids. The V and J ends lost 4 bases and 5 bases, in that order; junction bases with no gene match: 11. Germline V gives CDR1 SQVTM, CDR2 ANQGSEA. The CDR3 protein is CSVVSRGGLGETQYF. The DNA for the CDR3 is TGCAGCGTTGTTTCGCGGGGGGGCCTAGGGGAGACCCAGTACTTC.

This clonotype was recorded at least ten times. V usage is TRBV12-3 or TRBV12-4 and J usage is TRBJ2-2; possibly TRBD1 for D (7 bases). Between the trimmed V and J ends, which lost 5 bases and 5 bases, there was a span of 15 bases. The CDR3 runs 15 residues. As DNA, the CDR3 is TGTGCCAGCAGTCCCCGACAGGGAGGAACCGGGGAGCTGTTTTTT. Its translation is CASSPRQGGTGELFF.

Ten or more counts support this clonotype. This chain uses TRBV6-1 with TRBJ2-7, with D possibly being TRBD1 or TRBD2 (5 bases each). The ends were cut back, 2 bases at V and 3 bases at J, with 17 bases in the middle. Per germline, CDR1 MNHNS and CDR2 SASEGT. This CDR3 region has 16 residues. CDR3 coding DNA: TGTGCCAGCAGTGAAAGACATGGGGGAACCCGCTACGAGCAGTACGTC. Protein sequence: CASSERHGGTRYEQYV.

Turning to this clonotype: Just one base apart from a much larger clone, this may be a read error. The chain joins TRBV2 to TRBJ2-3; 10 bases align to TRBD2. Germline V lookup: CDR1 SNHLY, CDR2 FYNNEI. After removal of 7 bases from V and 4 bases from J, the junction contained 8 bases not matched to a gene. The CDR3 totals 15 residues. This CDR3 is CASTRASGGPDTQYF. In DNA form, the CDR3 reads TGTGCCAGCACTAGGGCTAGCGGGGGTCCAGATACGCAGTATTTT.

This clonotype was observed a handful of times. This rearrangement joins TRBV5-1 to TRBJ2-5; the match to TRBD1 covers 7 bases. The CDR3 is 15 residues long. V dropped 5 bases and J dropped 1; count of bases not matched to a gene: 8. Germline lookup yields CDR1 SGHRS and CDR2 YFSETQ. The CDR3 nucleotides read TGCGCCAGCAGAGACCAGGGGGTCGGCCAAGAGACCCAGTACTTC. Amino acids: CASRDQGVGQETQYF.

The chain has TRBV5-1 and TRBJ1-5, with D unclear. Germline values: CDR1 SGHRS, CDR2 YFSETQ. This CDR3 has 13 amino acids. Trimming stripped 4 bases from V and 4 bases from J, with 9 bases between. The DNA of the CDR3 is TGCGCCAGCAGCGTGGGTGTGAATCAGCCCCAGCATTTT. Translated, it gives CASSVGVNQPQHF.

This clonotype was recorded a few times. This chain connects TRBV25-1 to TRBJ2-7; D tentatively reads TRBD1 or TRBD2 (5 bases each). Trimming removed 4 bases at V and 2 bases at J, with 9 bases between. CDR1 and CDR2 from the germline V gene are MGHDK and SYGVNS. This CDR3 is 13 amino acids long. The DNA of the CDR3 is TGTGCCAGCAGTGGAGGGGTCACCTACGAGCAGTACTTC. It specifies CASSGGVTYEQYF.

The J gene is TRBJ1-2, the V gene TRBV29-1, with 7 bases aligning to TRBD1. V was clipped by 7 bases and J by 2 bases; unmatched bases: 7. CDR3 length equals 13 residues. The germline V gene encodes CDR1 SQVTM and CDR2 ANQGSEA. The CDR3 is CSATGSINYGYTF. The CDR3 DNA follows: TGCAGCGCGACAGGGAGTATCAACTATGGCTACACCTTC.

This clonotype was seen at least ten times. The chain links TRBV28 to TRBJ2-3; no clear D gene. Germline-derived CDR1 and CDR2 are MDHEN and SYDVKM. V was cut by 3 bases and J by 0 bases, with 4 bases left in between. The CDR3 covers 13 residues. As DNA, the CDR3 is TGTGCCAGCAGTTTGCAAAGCACAGATACGCAGTATTTT. Amino acid sequence: CASSLQSTDTQYF.